This record concerns one T cell receptor (beta chain) sequence. Its antigen is as yet unknown. Sample time point: persistent/refractory GD, antithyroid drugs over 5 years with positive TRAb. Scientists built the TCR library using RNA that was extracted from PBMCs. In each case, Graves' disease was diagnosed per American Thyroid Association guidelines. Arm-PCR with iRepertoire HTBI primers amplified the CDR3 regions for these TCR beta libraries. TCRdb re-called the multiplex PCR reads through MiXCR, storing one row per CDR3 protein. The sample holds 400,000 to 500,000 distinct CDR3 sequences; 20% to 25% are singletons and the top ten take about 12%. V was clipped by 7 bases and J by 0 bases, with 19 bases between them. Per germline, CDR1 SQVTM and CDR2 ANQGSEA. The CDR3 consists of 17 residues. These data belong to a study of regulatory T cells in long-lasting Graves disease. Study-wide points: Lower TCR diversity was seen in persistent Graves' patients than in newly diagnosed ones.

The sample here was peripheral blood mononuclear cells (PBMCs), taken when the disease was refractory, from a patient treated with antithyroid drugs. The chain links TRBV29-1 to TRBJ1-6; D is undetermined. The clonotype originates from a female donor with Graves disease. CDR3 coding DNA: TGCAGCGGGCTCATCAGGCCTGGAGCCTCCTATAATTCACCCCTCCACTTT. Translating gives CSGLIRPGASYNSPLHF. The full variable domain, in which reference TRBV29-1 and TRBJ1-6 provide the parts outside the CDR3, is SAVISQKPSRDICQRGTSLTIQCQVDSQVTMMFWYRQQPGQSLTLIATANQGSEATYESGFVIDKFPISRPNLTFSTLTVSNMSPEDSSIYLCSGLIRPGASYNSPLHFGNGTRLTVT.